The table lists the clone carrying this TCR beta chain with many counts. Its specificity is unknown. The CDR3 is made up of 16 amino acids. The V gene lost 10 bases and the J gene lost 6 bases, with 22 bases spanning the gap. The germline V gene has CDR1 MNHEY and CDR2 SVGAGI. The study built unsorted libraries from 2 million PBMCs kept at -80 C. One entry per CDR3 protein, called by TCRdb with MiXCR from the 5' RACE reads. The data show approximately 65,000 distinct CDR3 sequences, over 4% seen once. This specimen belongs to a study of neurological immune-mediated disorders. Whole-study findings and limits: Phylogenetic grouping assigned the repertoires of 18 of 34 multiple sclerosis patients to a single related-CDR3 cluster, representing a possible signature.

The sequence derives from a man over 45 with multiple sclerosis. The gene calls are TRBV6-5 and TRBJ1-6; D not certain. The sequenced sample was PBMCs. The CDR3: CATSRVRRQLNSPLHF. Written as DNA, the CDR3 is TGTGCCACCTCGAGAGTTAGACGTCAACTTAATTCACCCCTCCACTTT.